These 5 T cell receptor beta chains originate from one sample sequenced in a study of identical twins (dated by TCRdb to 2016 to 2017). The method was 5' RACE. The sequencer listed for this sample is Illumina HiSeq 2000. TCRdb took the public reads, trimmed them with fastp at Q25, ran MiXCR for clone calling and kept in-frame beta chains. One record per CDR3 amino acid sequence lists the most common genes and DNA. Within this sample are 550,000 to 700,000 distinct CDR3 sequences, with around 9.6% of them counted one time only. The ten most abundant clones make up under 3% of the sample. This same sample was also taken into another study, of yellow fever vaccine responses in identical twins.

Input material: PBMCs. Receptors originate from a woman between 18 and 29 years old in good health.

This clonotype was observed many times. The V call is TRBV12-3 or TRBV12-4, the J call TRBJ2-4, with D maybe TRBD1 (7 bases). Trimming took 6 bases from V and 0 from J, leaving 15 bases between them. The CDR3 is made up of 16 amino acids. DNA of the CDR3: TGTGCCAGCAGCCACCCAGGGGGGATAGCCAAAAACATTCAGTACTTC. It encodes CASSHPGGIAKNIQYF.

The chain uses TRBV10-3 and TRBJ1-2, with 9 bases identical to TRBD1. Unmatched junction bases numbered 10, after V lost 4 bases and J lost 7 bases. Germline V gene data show CDR1 as ENHRY and CDR2 as SYGVKD. CDR3 length: 15 residues. The CDR3, as DNA: TGTGCCATCAGTGGTTGGGACAGGGTGCCTCGTGGCTACACCTTC. This translates into CAISGWDRVPRGYTF.

This clonotype was seen a handful of times. This rearrangement joins TRBV11-2 to TRBJ2-1; 7 bases are a match to TRBD1. Germline CDR1 is SGHAT and CDR2 is FQNNGV. V gave up 4 bases and J gave up 5 bases; unmatched junction bases: 2. The CDR3 contains 13 residues. CDR3 nucleotide sequence: TGTGCCAGCAGCTACAGGGGACACAATGAGCAGTTCTTC. Its protein is CASSYRGHNEQFF.

This chain connects TRBV10-3 to TRBJ2-3, with D unresolved. The CDR3 contains 13 residues. The germline V and J ends were trimmed by 4 bases and 4 bases, with 9 bases remaining between them. Germline V lookup: CDR1 ENHRY, CDR2 SYGVKD. CDR3 sequence (DNA): TGTGCCATCAGTGCAGAAAGGGCAGATACGCAGTATTTT. Translating it yields CAISAERADTQYF.

This rearrangement joins TRBV20-1 to TRBJ1-1; the match to TRBD1 covers 10 bases. Germline CDR1 is DFQATT and CDR2 is SNEGSKA (reference sequence). This CDR3 region has 13 residues. V lost 6 bases, J lost 5 bases, and 6 bases stayed unmatched. The CDR3 sequence is CSAAGTGETEAFF. The CDR3 DNA reads as TGCAGTGCCGCCGGGACAGGGGAAACTGAAGCTTTCTTT.